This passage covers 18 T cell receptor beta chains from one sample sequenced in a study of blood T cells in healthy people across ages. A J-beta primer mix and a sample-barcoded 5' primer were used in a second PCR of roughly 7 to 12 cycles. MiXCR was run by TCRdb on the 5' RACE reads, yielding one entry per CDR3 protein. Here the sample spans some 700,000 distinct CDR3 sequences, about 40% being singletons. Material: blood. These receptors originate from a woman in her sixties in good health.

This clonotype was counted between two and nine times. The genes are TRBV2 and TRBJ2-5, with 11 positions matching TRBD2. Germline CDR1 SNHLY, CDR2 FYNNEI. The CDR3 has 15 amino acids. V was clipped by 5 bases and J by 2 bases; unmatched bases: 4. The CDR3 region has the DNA TGTGCCAGCAGTCTACGACTAGCGGGACAAGAGACCCAGTACTTC. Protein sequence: CASSLRLAGQETQYF.

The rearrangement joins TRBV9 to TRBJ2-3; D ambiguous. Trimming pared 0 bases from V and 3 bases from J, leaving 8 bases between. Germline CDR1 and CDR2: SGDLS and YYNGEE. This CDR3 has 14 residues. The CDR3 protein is CASSVVVDTDTQYF. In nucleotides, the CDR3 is TGTGCCAGCAGCGTAGTAGTAGATACAGATACGCAGTATTTT. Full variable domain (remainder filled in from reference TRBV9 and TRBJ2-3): DSGVTQTPKHLITATGQRVTLRCSPRSGDLSVYWYQQSLDQGLQFLIQYYNGEERAKGNILERFSAQQFPDLHSELNLSSLELGDSALYFCASSVVVDTDTQYFGPGTRLTVL.

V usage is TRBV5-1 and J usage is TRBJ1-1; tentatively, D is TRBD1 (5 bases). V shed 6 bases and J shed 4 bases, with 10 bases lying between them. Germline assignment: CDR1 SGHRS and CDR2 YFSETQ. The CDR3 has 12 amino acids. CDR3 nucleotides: TGCGCCAGCATCCAGACAGTCACTGAAGCTTTCTTT. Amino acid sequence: CASIQTVTEAFF. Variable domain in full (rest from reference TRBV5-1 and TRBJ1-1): KAGVTQTPRYLIKTRGQQVTLSCSPISGHRSVSWYQQTPGQGLQFLFEYFSETQRNKGNFPGRFSGRQFSNSRSEMNVSTLELGDSALYLCASIQTVTEAFFGQGTRLTVV.

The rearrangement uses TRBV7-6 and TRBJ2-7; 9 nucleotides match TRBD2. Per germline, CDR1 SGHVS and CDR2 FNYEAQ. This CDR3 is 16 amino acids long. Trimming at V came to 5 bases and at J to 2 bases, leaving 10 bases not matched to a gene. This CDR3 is CASSPRLAELPYEQYF. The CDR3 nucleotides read TGTGCCAGCAGCCCCCGACTAGCGGAGCTGCCCTACGAGCAGTACTTC.

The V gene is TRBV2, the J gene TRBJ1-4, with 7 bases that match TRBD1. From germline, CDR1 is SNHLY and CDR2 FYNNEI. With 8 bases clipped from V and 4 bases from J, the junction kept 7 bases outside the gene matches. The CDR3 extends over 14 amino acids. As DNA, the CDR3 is TGTGCCAGCCGCGAGGACAGGAGTAATGAAAAACTGTTTTTT. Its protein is CASREDRSNEKLFF.

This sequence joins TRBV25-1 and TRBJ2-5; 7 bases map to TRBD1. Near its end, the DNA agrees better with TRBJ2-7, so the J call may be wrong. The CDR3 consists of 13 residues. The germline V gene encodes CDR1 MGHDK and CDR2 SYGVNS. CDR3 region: CASGPTGYYEQYF. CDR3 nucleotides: TGTGCCAGCGGGCCGACAGGGTACTACGAGCAGTACTTC.

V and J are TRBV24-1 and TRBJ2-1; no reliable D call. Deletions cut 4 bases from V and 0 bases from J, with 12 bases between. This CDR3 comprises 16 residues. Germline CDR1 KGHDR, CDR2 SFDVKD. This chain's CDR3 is CATSESRSSSYNEQFF. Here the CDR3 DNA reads TGTGCCACCAGTGAATCTCGGAGTTCCTCCTACAATGAGCAGTTCTTC.

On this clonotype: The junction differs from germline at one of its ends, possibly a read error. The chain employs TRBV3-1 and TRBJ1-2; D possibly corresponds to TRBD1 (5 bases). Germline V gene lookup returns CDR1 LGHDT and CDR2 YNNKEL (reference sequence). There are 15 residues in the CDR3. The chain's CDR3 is CASSQETGPSHGYTF. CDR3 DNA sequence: TGCGCTAGCAGCCAAGAAACAGGACCCTCCCATGGCTACACCTTC.

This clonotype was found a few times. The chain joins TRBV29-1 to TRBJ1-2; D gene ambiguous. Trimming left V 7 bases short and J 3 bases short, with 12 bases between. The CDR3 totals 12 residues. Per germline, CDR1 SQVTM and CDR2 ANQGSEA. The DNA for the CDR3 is TGCAGCGCCAAGATAGCGGACTATGGCTACACCTTC. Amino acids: CSAKIADYGYTF.

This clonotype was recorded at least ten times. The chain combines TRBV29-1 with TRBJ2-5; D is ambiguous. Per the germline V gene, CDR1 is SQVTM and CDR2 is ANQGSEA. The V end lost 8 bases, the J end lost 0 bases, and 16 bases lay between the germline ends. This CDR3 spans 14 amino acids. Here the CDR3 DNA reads TGCAGCCTACTTCCTTTGGGTAACCAAGAGACCCAGTACTTC. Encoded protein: CSLLPLGNQETQYF. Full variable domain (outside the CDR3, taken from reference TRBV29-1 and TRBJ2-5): SAVISQKPSRDICQRGTSLTIQCQVDSQVTMMFWYRQQPGQSLTLIATANQGSEATYESGFVIDKFPISRPNLTFSTLTVSNMSPEDSSIYLCSLLPLGNQETQYFGPGTRLLVL.

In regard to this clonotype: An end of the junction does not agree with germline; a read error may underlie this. The CDR3: CACSSLQLDRGETQYF. CDR3 in DNA: TGTGCCTGCAGCTCCCTACAGCTCGACAGGGGAGAGACCCAGTACTTC. The gene calls are TRBV11-2 and TRBJ2-4; TRBD1 matches at 8 bases. The DNA end lines up better with TRBJ2-5; the J call may be wrong. In germline, CDR1 is SGHAT, CDR2 FQNNGV. The CDR3 has 16 amino acids.

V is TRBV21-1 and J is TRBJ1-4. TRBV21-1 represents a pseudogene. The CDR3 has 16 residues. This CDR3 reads CASSKLGRQGGEKLFF. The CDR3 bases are TGTGCCAGCAGCAAATTAGGTAGGCAGGGCGGTGAAAAACTGTTTTTT.

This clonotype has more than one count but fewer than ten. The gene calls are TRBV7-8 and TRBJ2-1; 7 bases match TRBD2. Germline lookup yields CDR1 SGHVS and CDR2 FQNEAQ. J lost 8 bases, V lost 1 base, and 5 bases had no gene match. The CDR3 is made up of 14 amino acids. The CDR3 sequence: CASSLGSGGHEQFF. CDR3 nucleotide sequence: TGTGCCAGCAGCTTAGGCTCGGGGGGACATGAGCAGTTCTTC.

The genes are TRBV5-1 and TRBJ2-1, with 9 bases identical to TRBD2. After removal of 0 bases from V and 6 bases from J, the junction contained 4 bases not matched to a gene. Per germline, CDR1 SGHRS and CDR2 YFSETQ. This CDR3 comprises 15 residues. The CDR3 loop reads CASSLVAGDSNEQFF. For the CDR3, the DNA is TGCGCCAGCAGCTTGGTAGCGGGAGACTCCAATGAGCAGTTCTTC. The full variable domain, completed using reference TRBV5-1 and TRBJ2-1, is KAGVTQTPRYLIKTRGQQVTLSCSPISGHRSVSWYQQTPGQGLQFLFEYFSETQRNKGNFPGRFSGRQFSNSRSEMNVSTLELGDSALYLCASSLVAGDSNEQFFGPGTRLTVL.

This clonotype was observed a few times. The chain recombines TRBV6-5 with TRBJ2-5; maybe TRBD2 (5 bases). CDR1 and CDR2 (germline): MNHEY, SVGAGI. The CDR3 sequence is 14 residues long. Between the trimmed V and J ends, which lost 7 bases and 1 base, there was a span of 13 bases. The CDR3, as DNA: TGTGCCAGCAAGAGGGCTCAGCCCCAAGAGACCCAGTACTTC. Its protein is CASKRAQPQETQYF.

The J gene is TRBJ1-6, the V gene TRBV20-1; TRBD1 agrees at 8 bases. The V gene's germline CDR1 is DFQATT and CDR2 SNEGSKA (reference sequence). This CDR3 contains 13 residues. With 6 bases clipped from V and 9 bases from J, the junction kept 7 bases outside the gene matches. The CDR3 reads CSAVGQESSPLHF. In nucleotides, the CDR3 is TGCAGTGCGGTGGGACAGGAAAGTTCACCCCTCCACTTT.

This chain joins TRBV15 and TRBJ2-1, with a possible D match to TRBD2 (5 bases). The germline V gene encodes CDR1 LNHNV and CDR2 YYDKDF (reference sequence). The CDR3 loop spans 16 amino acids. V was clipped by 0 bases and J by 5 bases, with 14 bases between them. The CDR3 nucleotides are TGTGCCACCAGCAGAGATTATGCGGGTCTGCACAATGAGCAGTTCTTC. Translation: CATSRDYAGLHNEQFF.

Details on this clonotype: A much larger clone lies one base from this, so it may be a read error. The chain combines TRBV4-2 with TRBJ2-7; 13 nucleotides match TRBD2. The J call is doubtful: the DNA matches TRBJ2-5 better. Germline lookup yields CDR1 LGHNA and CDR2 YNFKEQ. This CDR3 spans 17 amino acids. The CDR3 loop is CASMRTSGSMVVVTQYF. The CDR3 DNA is TGTGCCAGTATGAGGACTAGCGGGAGTATGGTCGTTGTGACCCAGTACTTC.